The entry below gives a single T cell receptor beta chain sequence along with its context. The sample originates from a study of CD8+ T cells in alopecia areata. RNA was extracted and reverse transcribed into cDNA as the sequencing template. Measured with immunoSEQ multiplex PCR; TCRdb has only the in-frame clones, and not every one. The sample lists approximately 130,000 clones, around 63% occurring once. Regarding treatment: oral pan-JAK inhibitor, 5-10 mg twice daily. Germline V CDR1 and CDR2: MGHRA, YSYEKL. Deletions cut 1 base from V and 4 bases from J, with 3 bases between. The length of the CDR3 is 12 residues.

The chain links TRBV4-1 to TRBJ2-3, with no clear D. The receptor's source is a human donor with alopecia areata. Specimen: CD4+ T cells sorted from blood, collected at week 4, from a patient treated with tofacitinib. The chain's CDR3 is CASSQVADTQYF. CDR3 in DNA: TGCGCCAGCAGCCAAGTAGCAGATACGCAGTATTTT.